This T cell receptor (beta chain) was sequenced in a study of shared clonotypes between healthy human individuals. Study-wide points: The authors sampled blood alone, and tissue repertoires likely differ.

TCRdb keeps only in-frame clones here, not all; method: immunoSEQ multiplex PCR. The sample includes about 520,000 clones, 65% to 85% of them seen just once. This clone was seen repeatedly, ten times or more. Its antigen is still unknown. This sample also contains other DNA sequences that code for the same CDR3. Germline lookup yields CDR1 SGHRS and CDR2 YFSETQ. The CDR3 loop spans 12 amino acids. J gave up 5 bases and V 8 bases, and 5 bases lay outside the gene matches. The sample consisted of PBMCs. The gene calls are TRBV5-1 and TRBJ2-5; 8 bases align to TRBD1. The TCR sequence derives from a woman between 40 and 50 years old in good health. Some clones in this sample may be carry-over from other donors' samples. As DNA, the CDR3 is TGCGCCAGTTCAGGGGGCACGGAGACCCAGTACTTC. Amino acid sequence: CASSGGTETQYF.